Each of the 21 T cell receptor beta chains below was sequenced from the same sample in a study of T cells in Graves' hyperthyroidism and ophthalmopathy. Amplified TCR beta CDR3 regions derived from RNA transcripts. The study used the HTBI primer set for a first-round RT-PCR of the TCR CDR3. From the multiplex PCR reads, TCRdb called clonotypes with MiXCR, one entry per CDR3 protein. The sample includes 450,000 to 600,000 distinct CDR3 sequences, approximately 14% of them seen just once. The sequencing input was blood. Receptor source: a middle-aged woman with Graves' hyperthyroidism.

This clonotype was found a few times. The V call is TRBV6-1, the J call TRBJ1-6; D is uncertain. Germline V CDR1 and CDR2: MNHNS, SASEGT. V was pared by 7 bases and J by 6 bases, with 16 bases between. The CDR3 consists of 15 residues. The CDR3: CASNPLSFPNSPLHF. The CDR3 DNA follows: TGTGCCAGCAACCCGTTATCGTTCCCTAATTCACCCCTCCACTTT.

In the case of this clonotype: Relative to the germline gene, one junction end is altered; a read error may explain this. The rearrangement uses TRBV7-9 and TRBJ2-7; D unclear. This CDR3 comprises 14 residues. Germline lookup yields CDR1 SEHNR and CDR2 FQNEAQ (reference sequence). CDR3 protein: CAGSFRTLPYEQYF. CDR3 in DNA: TGTGCCGGCAGCTTCAGGACCCTACCTTACGAGCAGTACTTC.

This clonotype appeared once. V is TRBV6-1 and J is TRBJ1-5; 7 bases are shared with TRBD1. Germline CDR1 MNHNS, CDR2 SASEGT. The V segment lost 6 bases and the J segment 2 bases; nucleotides outside the gene matches: 13. CDR3 length: 17 residues. The CDR3 DNA reads TGTGCCAGCAGCCAATTCTATCAGGGGACAGGCAATCAGCCCCAGCATTTT. Translation gives CASSQFYQGTGNQPQHF.

The chain is built from TRBV9 and TRBJ2-1; D is unclear. Germline CDR1 reads SGDLS; CDR2 reads YYNGEE. The CDR3 totals 13 residues. Deletions cut 0 bases from V and 7 bases from J, with 8 bases between. The CDR3 region is CASSVAGRNEQFF. As DNA, the CDR3 is TGTGCCAGCAGCGTAGCCGGAAGGAATGAGCAGTTCTTC.

This clonotype showed up many times. The V gene is TRBV7-9, the J gene TRBJ1-6; 8 bases are a match to TRBD1. The germline V gene has CDR1 SEHNR and CDR2 FQNEAQ (reference sequence). CDR3 size: 15 residues. V was clipped by 4 bases and J by 10 bases; unmatched bases: 9. DNA for the CDR3: TGTGCCAGCAGCTCTCTCGGACAGGGAGGATCACCCCTCCACTTT. Translating gives CASSSLGQGGSPLHF.

In its sample, this clonotype was seen many times. The chain recombines TRBV20-1 with TRBJ2-7, with D hard to call. The CDR3 consists of 12 residues. Germline V gives CDR1 DFQATT, CDR2 SNEGSKA (reference sequence). Trimming stripped 3 bases from V and 6 bases from J, with 12 bases between. The CDR3 nucleotides are TGCAGTGCTAGGTTTCTAGATCGCGAGCAGTACTTC. Its translation is CSARFLDREQYF.

The CDR3 region has the DNA TGTGCCAGCAGACCGGACTTATCAGGGAACTATGGCTACACCTTC. It translates to CASRPDLSGNYGYTF. The chain employs TRBV2 and TRBJ1-2; TRBD1 is a possible D gene (5 bases). The CDR3 covers 15 residues. The V gene's germline CDR1 is SNHLY and CDR2 FYNNEI. Trimming pared 6 bases from V and 2 bases from J, leaving 16 bases between.

The chain is built from TRBV5-1 and TRBJ2-1, with 7 positions matching TRBD1. V dropped 4 bases and J dropped 0; count of bases not matched to a gene: 4. Germline V lookup: CDR1 SGHRS, CDR2 YFSETQ. The CDR3 sequence is 15 residues long. CDR3 loop: CASSQRQGSYNEQFF. The CDR3 nucleotides are TGCGCCAGCAGCCAGCGACAGGGCTCCTACAATGAGCAGTTCTTC.

This clonotype has at least ten counts. This chain uses TRBV3-1 with TRBJ1-5, with 7 bases that match TRBD1. Trimming took 4 bases from V and 4 from J; bases not matched to a gene: 7. The CDR3 covers 15 residues. Germline V gives CDR1 LGHDT, CDR2 YNNKEL (reference sequence). The DNA of the CDR3 is TGTGCCAGCAGCCCTCGACAGGGACGGAATCAGCCCCAGCATTTT. Amino acids: CASSPRQGRNQPQHF.

This clonotype was detected many times. The J gene is TRBJ1-4, the V gene TRBV13; no firm D call. Trimming took 6 bases from V and 6 from J, leaving 11 bases between them. In germline, CDR1 is PRHDT, CDR2 FYEKMQ (reference sequence). The CDR3 totals 13 residues. In DNA form, the CDR3 reads TGTGCCAGCAGGCGAGGGAGAGATGAAAAACTGTTTTTT. It is translated as CASRRGRDEKLFF.

This clonotype was observed at least ten times. This chain joins TRBV28 and TRBJ2-4, with a weak D call TRBD2 (5 bases). The germline CDR1 and CDR2 sequences are MDHEN and SYDVKM. Trimming cost V 6 bases and J 4 bases, with 13 bases left between them. This CDR3 is built from 14 residues. The CDR3 is CASSPTGEKNIQYF. In DNA, the CDR3 is TGTGCCAGCAGCCCCACCGGGGAGAAAAACATTCAGTACTTC.

A remark on this clonotype: This clone may be a read error of a much larger clone one base away. The conserved final phenylalanine or tryptophan is absent from the CDR3, which likely points to a read error. This chain links TRBV7-3 with TRBJ2-2; 8 nucleotides line up with TRBD2. J lost 8 bases, V lost 5 bases, and 16 bases had no gene match. CDR3 length: 17 residues. Germline values: CDR1 SGHTA, CDR2 FQGTGA. The CDR3 DNA follows: TGTGCCAGCAGCCCTAAAGCGCTGGCGGGAGGAACTGGGGAGCTGTTTCTT. It specifies CASSPKALAGGTGELFL.

CDR3 sequence reads: CASSQTSYEQFF. The CDR3 DNA reads as TGTGCCAGCAGCCAGACTAGCTACGAGCAGTTCTTC. The chain combines TRBV14 with TRBJ2-7, with 7 bases lining up with TRBD2. Judging by the DNA end, TRBJ2-1 fits better; the J call may be wrong. CDR1 and CDR2 from the germline V gene are SGHDN and FVKESK. CDR3 length: 12 amino acids.

The chain combines TRBV12-3 or TRBV12-4 with TRBJ1-6, with 7 bases fitting TRBD1. This CDR3 region has 16 residues. V dropped 6 bases and J dropped 2; count of bases not matched to a gene: 7. CDR3 nucleotides: TGTGCCAGCAGATTGACAGGGTTGCCCTATAATTCACCCCTCCACTTT. Protein sequence: CASRLTGLPYNSPLHF.

The gene calls are TRBV7-2 and TRBJ2-7; D assignment may be TRBD1 or TRBD2 (5 bases each). This CDR3 has 15 residues. CDR1 SGHTA and CDR2 FQGNSA come from the germline V gene. The germline V and J ends were trimmed by 1 base and 2 bases, with 12 bases remaining between them. CDR3 coding DNA: TGTGCCAGCAGCTTAGTCGGGACGGAAACCTACGAGCAGTACTTC. Amino acids: CASSLVGTETYEQYF.

This clonotype showed up many times. The chain carries TRBV28 and TRBJ1-4; no reliable D call. Trimming took off 1 base at V and 10 bases at J, with 10 bases between the two ends. The CDR3 consists of 13 residues. CDR1 and CDR2 (germline): MDHEN, SYDVKM. CDR3 sequence (DNA): TGTGCCAGCAGTTTATACCGGGGAGGAAAACTGTTTTTT. Translation: CASSLYRGGKLFF.

The chain joins TRBV27 to TRBJ1-2, with 7 bases identical to TRBD1. J lost 3 bases, V lost 4 bases, and 8 bases had no gene match. Germline V gene lookup returns CDR1 MNHEY and CDR2 SMNVEV (reference sequence). CDR3 length: 15 residues. This chain's CDR3 is CASSSNRGLDYGYTF. The CDR3 DNA reads TGTGCCAGCAGTTCCAACAGGGGCTTGGACTATGGCTACACCTTC.

This clonotype was seen ten or more times. V usage is TRBV19 and J usage is TRBJ1-1; no clear D gene. Germline CDR1 reads LNHDA; CDR2 reads SQIVND (reference sequence). The CDR3 has 15 residues. V lost 3 bases, J lost 1 base, and 12 bases lay in between. CDR3 protein: CASSIPRRSNTEAFF. The DNA of the CDR3 is TGTGCCAGTAGTATCCCCCGCAGGTCGAACACTGAAGCTTTCTTT.

This clonotype was seen ten or more times. This CDR3 is CASSPAEKTQYF. The CDR3 DNA follows: TGTGCCAGCTCCCCGGCTGAGAAGACCCAGTACTTC. V gene TRBV18 combines with J gene TRBJ2-5; D is unclear. Looked up from germline, CDR1 is KGHSH and CDR2 is LQKENI. The V end lost 6 bases, the J end lost 6 bases, and 11 bases lay between the germline ends. The CDR3 is 12 amino acids.

The chain has TRBV5-1 and TRBJ2-1, with 10 nucleotides matching TRBD2. V was pared by 3 bases and J by 2 bases, with 8 bases of the junction left unmatched. The V gene's germline CDR1 is SGHRS and CDR2 YFSETQ. The CDR3 contains 17 residues. This chain's CDR3 is CASSYPSSGRAYNEQFF. CDR3 DNA sequence: TGCGCCAGCAGCTATCCCTCTAGCGGGAGAGCCTACAATGAGCAGTTCTTC.

This clonotype was counted many times. The chain uses TRBV12-3 or TRBV12-4 and TRBJ1-4, with a possible D match to TRBD1 (6 bases). This CDR3 has 15 amino acids. The ends were cut back, 5 bases at V and 7 bases at J, with 17 bases in the middle. The CDR3 bases are TGTGCCAGCAGTCCTGAACAGGTCAGGGGTGAAAAACTGTTTTTT. It encodes CASSPEQVRGEKLFF.